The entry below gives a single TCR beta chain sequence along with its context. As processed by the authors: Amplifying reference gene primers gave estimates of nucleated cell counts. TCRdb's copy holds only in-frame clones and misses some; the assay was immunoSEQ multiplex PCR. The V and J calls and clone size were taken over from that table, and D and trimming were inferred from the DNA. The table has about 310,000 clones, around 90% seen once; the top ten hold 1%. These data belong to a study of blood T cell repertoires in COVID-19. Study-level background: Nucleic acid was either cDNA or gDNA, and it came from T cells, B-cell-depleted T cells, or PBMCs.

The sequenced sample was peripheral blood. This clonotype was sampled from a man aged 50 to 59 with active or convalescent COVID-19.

CDR3 loop: CASRGQGTSYEQYF. DNA of the CDR3: TGTGCCAGCAGAGGACAGGGGACCTCCTACGAGCAGTACTTC. The chain recombines TRBV28 with TRBJ2-7; the match to TRBD1 covers 9 bases. This CDR3 comprises 14 residues. The germline CDR1 and CDR2 sequences are MDHEN and SYDVKM. Germline trimming cut 6 bases from V and 0 bases from J; bases unmatched to any gene: 3.